The 22 T cell receptor beta chains listed next were all sequenced from one sample in a study of control samples from healthy donors and cancer patients. Produced via immunoSEQ multiplex PCR; TCRdb's table is partial and in-frame only. The repertoire holds more than 150,000 clones, with about 93% as singletons. Sequenced sample: blood. The source of these receptors is a man younger than 30 in good health.

The rearrangement joins TRBV4-1 to TRBJ2-7, with a possible D match to TRBD1 (5 bases). Trimming pared 1 base from V and 3 bases from J, leaving 13 bases between. The CDR3 consists of 15 residues. Germline assignment: CDR1 MGHRA and CDR2 YSYEKL. The CDR3 nucleotides are TGCGCCAGCAGCCAAGCCCCGGACAATTTCTACGAGCAGTACTTC. Protein product: CASSQAPDNFYEQYF.

V usage is TRBV9 and J usage is TRBJ1-6; D may be TRBD1 (6 bases). V lost 1 base to trimming and J lost 10 bases, with 15 bases between them. CDR3 length: 15 residues. The germline V gene has CDR1 SGDLS and CDR2 YYNGEE. The CDR3 DNA is TGTGCCAGCAGCGTAACGGGGGGCGAAGGATCACCCCTCCACTTT. It translates to CASSVTGGEGSPLHF.

This chain uses TRBV29-1 with TRBJ2-3, with 7 bases fitting TRBD1. This CDR3 is 14 amino acids long. From germline, CDR1 is SQVTM and CDR2 ANQGSEA. J gave up 1 base and V 5 bases, and 6 bases lay outside the gene matches. The CDR3, as DNA: TGCAGCGTTCTAAGGACAGGAGGCACAGATACGCAGTATTTT. Residues: CSVLRTGGTDTQYF.

V usage is TRBV9 and J usage is TRBJ1-6; possible D gene TRBD1, 6 bases. CDR3 length: 16 amino acids. V gave up 4 bases and J gave up 9 bases, with 20 bases separating them. Germline V lookup: CDR1 SGDLS, CDR2 YYNGEE. DNA for the CDR3: TGTGCCAGCAGCCCGCGGGGGGCACCTCTGCCTTCACCCCTCCACTTT. It yields the protein CASSPRGAPLPSPLHF.

CDR3 amino acids: CASSPRAGSYNEQFF. The CDR3 DNA reads TGTGCCAGCAGCCCAAGGGCCGGCTCCTACAATGAGCAGTTCTTC. The J gene is TRBJ2-1, the V gene TRBV5-8; D call uncertain. The germline CDR1 and CDR2 sequences are SGHTS and YDEGEE. The CDR3 loop spans 15 amino acids. The V end was cut by 4 bases, the J end by 0 bases, with 11 bases between.

V and J are TRBV28 and TRBJ2-3; 7 bases map to TRBD2. With V trimmed by 6 bases and J by 5 bases, 14 bases remained unmatched. This CDR3 region has 16 residues. Germline V gene lookup returns CDR1 MDHEN and CDR2 SYDVKM. DNA for the CDR3: TGTGCCAGCAGCTTTCCTCAGCGGGGAGAGGGAGATACGCAGTATTTT. It specifies CASSFPQRGEGDTQYF.

As regards this clone: The sample carries other DNA sequences with the same CDR3. This chain uses TRBV5-1 with TRBJ1-2; D is undetermined. V was clipped by 0 bases and J by 4 bases, with 4 bases between them. Germline values: CDR1 SGHRS, CDR2 YFSETQ. This CDR3 has 12 residues. The CDR3 spells CASSLVGYGYTF. The CDR3 nucleotides are TGCGCCAGCAGCTTGGTTGGCTATGGCTACACCTTC.

This rearrangement joins TRBV28 to TRBJ1-4; possible D gene TRBD1, 5 bases. V was shortened by 2 bases and J by 10 bases, with 20 bases between the two germline ends. This CDR3 region has 16 residues. Germline V gene sequence: CDR1 MDHEN, CDR2 SYDVKM. CDR3 DNA sequence: TGTGCCAGCAGTTTAGGTGGCAGGGCTTTTCGGGGAAAACTGTTTTTT. Amino acids: CASSLGGRAFRGKLFF.

The chain links TRBV5-6 to TRBJ2-3; TRBD1 agrees at 7 bases. Unmatched junction bases numbered 6, after V lost 4 bases and J lost 4 bases. The germline V gene has CDR1 SGHDT and CDR2 YYEEEE. This CDR3 has 14 residues. The CDR3 nucleotides read TGTGCCAGCAGCCTCCGACAGGGCCCAGATACGCAGTATTTT. Its protein product is CASSLRQGPDTQYF.

The sample holds a few counts of this clone. In DNA form, the CDR3 reads TGTGCCAGCAGTTCACAGGGGTACGAGCAGTACTTC. Translated: CASSSQGYEQYF. The V and J genes are TRBV6-6 and TRBJ2-7, with TRBD1 matching over 7 bases. The CDR3 is 12 amino acids. V lost 4 bases and J lost 4; bases outside the gene matches: 1. Germline-derived CDR1 and CDR2 are MNHNY and SVGAGI (reference sequence).

This clone appeared once. The CDR3 is CAISVNEFGDEQFF. The CDR3 bases are TGTGCCATCAGTGTAAACGAGTTCGGGGATGAGCAGTTCTTC. The chain joins TRBV10-3 to TRBJ2-1; a weak D match, TRBD2 (5 bases). The CDR3 is made up of 14 amino acids. V lost 4 bases and J lost 8, with 15 bases in between. Germline CDR1 and CDR2: ENHRY and SYGVKD.

CDR3 DNA sequence: TGTGCCAGCAGCTTAGGGCGCGCGAGGGACACTGAAGCTTTCTTT. As protein: CASSLGRARDTEAFF. This chain uses TRBV7-8 with TRBJ1-1; no definite D call. Germline V CDR1 and CDR2: SGHVS, FQNEAQ. The CDR3 totals 15 residues. V was shortened by 1 base and J by 3 bases, with 12 bases between the two germline ends. The whole variable domain, remainder taken from reference TRBV7-8 and TRBJ1-1, is GAGVSQSPRYKVAKRGQDVALRCDPISGHVSLFWYQQALGQGPEFLTYFQNEAQLDKSGLPSDRFFAERPEGSVSTLKIQRTQQEDSAVYLCASSLGRARDTEAFFGQGTRLTVV.

This chain connects TRBV10-3 to TRBJ1-1, with 8 bases aligning to TRBD1. The germline gives CDR1 ENHRY, CDR2 SYGVKD. With V trimmed by 6 bases and J by 5 bases, 8 bases remained unmatched. CDR3 length: 14 residues. CDR3 amino acids: CAIRAQGALTEAFF. Written as DNA, the CDR3 is TGTGCCATCAGGGCGCAGGGGGCGCTTACTGAAGCTTTCTTT.

The rearrangement links TRBV9 to TRBJ2-7, with D perhaps given as TRBD1 or TRBD2 (7 bases each). Germline V gene data show CDR1 as SGDLS and CDR2 as YYNGEE. V gave up 0 bases and J gave up 3 bases, with 13 bases separating them. The CDR3 covers 15 residues. The CDR3 sequence is CASSVAAGGGYEQYF. DNA for the CDR3: TGTGCCAGCAGCGTAGCGGCAGGGGGGGGCTACGAGCAGTACTTC.

The chain is built from TRBV7-3 and TRBJ2-7; D possibly corresponds to TRBD1 (5 bases). CDR3 length equals 13 residues. With 4 bases removed from V and 5 bases from J, the gap between germline ends came to 12 bases. Germline lookup yields CDR1 SGHTA and CDR2 FQGTGA. Here the CDR3 reads CASSSQGGNEQYF. CDR3 DNA: TGTGCCAGCAGCTCGCAGGGTGGGAACGAGCAGTACTTC. Variable domain in full (rest from reference TRBV7-3 and TRBJ2-7): GAGVSQTPSNKVTEKGKYVELRCDPISGHTALYWYRQSLGQGPEFLIYFQGTGAADDSGLPNDRFFAVRPEGSVSTLKIQRTERGDSAVYLCASSSQGGNEQYFGPGTRLTVT.

The gene calls are TRBV11-3 and TRBJ1-2; weak D call: TRBD1 (5 bases). CDR1 is SGHNT and CDR2 is YENEEA in the germline V gene. This CDR3 has 12 amino acids. Trimming shortened V by 5 bases and J by 5 bases, and 9 bases separated the two germline ends. CDR3 coding DNA: TGTGCCAGCAGCGACAGCGGATATGGCTACACCTTC. Translated: CASSDSGYGYTF.

This chain links TRBV5-1 with TRBJ1-6; 9 bases map to TRBD1. Germline lookup yields CDR1 SGHRS and CDR2 YFSETQ. V was pared by 0 bases and J by 6 bases, with 4 bases of the junction left unmatched. The CDR3 runs 16 residues. CDR3 in DNA: TGCGCCAGCAGCTTGGAGTTGGGACAGGGTAATTCACCCCTCCACTTT. Amino acids: CASSLELGQGNSPLHF.

The V call is TRBV2, the J call TRBJ1-5; tentatively, D is TRBD1 (6 bases). The CDR3 has 13 residues. V was pared by 4 bases and J by 12 bases, with 16 bases between. CDR1 SNHLY and CDR2 FYNNEI come from the germline V gene. As DNA, the CDR3 is TGTGCCAGCAGTGGGCAGGGGTATCTGCTCCAGCATTTT. This codes for CASSGQGYLLQHF.

The chain has TRBV5-1 and TRBJ2-5; 10 bases map to TRBD2. The CDR3 is 18 residues long. The germline gives CDR1 SGHRS, CDR2 YFSETQ. V was clipped by 0 bases and J by 1 base; unmatched bases: 9. As DNA, the CDR3 is TGCGCCAGCAGCTTGGGATATCAGGCTAGCGGGGGCCAAGAGACCCAGTACTTC. Translation: CASSLGYQASGGQETQYF.

This chain connects TRBV30 to TRBJ2-2, with D possibly matching TRBD1 (6 bases). The germline gives CDR1 GTSNPN, CDR2 SVGIG (reference sequence). This CDR3 contains 14 residues. The V and J ends lost 4 bases and 6 bases respectively, with 15 bases between them. CDR3 region: CAWTRDNSAGELFF. In nucleotides, the CDR3 is TGTGCCTGGACAAGGGACAACTCGGCCGGGGAGCTGTTTTTT.

This chain uses TRBV19 with TRBJ2-7, with a weak D call TRBD2 (6 bases). The CDR3 has 13 residues. Trimming left V 3 bases short and J 7 bases short, with 13 bases between. Germline CDR1 LNHDA, CDR2 SQIVND (reference sequence). The DNA for the CDR3 is TGTGCCAGTAGTATTCAGGAGGGCAGAGAGCAGTACTTC. Amino acids: CASSIQEGREQYF. The variable domain in full, completed from reference TRBV19 and TRBJ2-7, reads DGGITQSPKYLFRKEGQNVTLSCEQNLNHDAMYWYRQDPGQGLRLIYYSQIVNDFQKGDIAEGYSVSREKKESFPLTVTSAQKNPTAFYLCASSIQEGREQYFGPGTRLTVT.

J is TRBJ1-5 and V is TRBV11-2; D is ambiguous. V was cut by 0 bases and J by 7 bases, with 13 bases left in between. Germline V CDR1 and CDR2: SGHAT, FQNNGV. This CDR3 is built from 15 residues. In DNA, the CDR3 is TGTGCCAGCAGCTTAGATGGAATACCAGGCCAGCCCCAGCATTTT. This codes for CASSLDGIPGQPQHF.